This TCR beta chain appears in the sequencing data of a study of OX40 agonist ivuxolimab in advanced cancers. Across the whole study: The patients got ivuxolimab, which is an agonistic anti-OX40 (CD134) antibody. Study-wide findings and caveats: Clonal expansion from baseline to week 6 occurred in both CD4+ and CD8+ T cells. CD8+ T cells (on average) carried more expanded clones than CD4+ T cells. The specificity for antigen of the expanded peripheral T cells was not determined.

Remarks on this clone: The antigen is undetermined.

CDR1 and CDR2 (germline): SQVTM, ANQGSEA. The CDR3 runs to 13 residues. V lost 7 bases and J lost 3, with 16 bases in between. Clones were read by immunoSEQ multiplex PCR, and TCRdb kept only the in-frame ones, dropping some. The table lists 30,000 to 45,000 clones, about three quarters of them singletons. The rearrangement joins TRBV29-1 to TRBJ2-7, with D unresolved. The TCR was taken from an adult with an advanced solid tumor such as melanoma, head and neck, liver or kidney cancer. Specimen: CD4+ or CD8+ T cells sorted from blood, collected in a trial of the OX40 agonist ivuxolimab. The CDR3: CSAIKAENYEQYF. CDR3 coding DNA: TGCAGCGCCATTAAGGCAGAAAACTACGAGCAGTACTTC.